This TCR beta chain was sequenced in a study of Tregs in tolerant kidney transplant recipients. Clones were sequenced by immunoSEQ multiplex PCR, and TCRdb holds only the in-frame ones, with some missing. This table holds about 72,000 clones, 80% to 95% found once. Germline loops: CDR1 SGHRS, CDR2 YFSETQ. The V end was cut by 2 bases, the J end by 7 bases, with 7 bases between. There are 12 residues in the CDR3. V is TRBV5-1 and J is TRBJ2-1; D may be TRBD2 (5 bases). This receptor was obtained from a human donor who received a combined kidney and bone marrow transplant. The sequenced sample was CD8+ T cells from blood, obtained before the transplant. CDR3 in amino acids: CASSFSGNEQFF. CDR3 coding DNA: TGCGCCAGCAGCTTCTCGGGGAATGAGCAGTTCTTC.